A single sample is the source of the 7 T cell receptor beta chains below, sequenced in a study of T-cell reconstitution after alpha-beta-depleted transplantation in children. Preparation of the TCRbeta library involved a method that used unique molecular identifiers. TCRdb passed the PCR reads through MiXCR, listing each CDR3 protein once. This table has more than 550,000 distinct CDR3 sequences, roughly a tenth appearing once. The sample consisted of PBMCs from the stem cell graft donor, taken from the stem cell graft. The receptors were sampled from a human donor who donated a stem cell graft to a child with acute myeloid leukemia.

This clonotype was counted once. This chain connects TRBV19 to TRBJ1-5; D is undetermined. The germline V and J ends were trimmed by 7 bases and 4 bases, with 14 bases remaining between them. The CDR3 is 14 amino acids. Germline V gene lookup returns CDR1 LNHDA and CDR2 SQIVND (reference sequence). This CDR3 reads CASMGEYENQPQHF. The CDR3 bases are TGTGCCAGTATGGGCGAATATGAGAATCAGCCCCAGCATTTT.

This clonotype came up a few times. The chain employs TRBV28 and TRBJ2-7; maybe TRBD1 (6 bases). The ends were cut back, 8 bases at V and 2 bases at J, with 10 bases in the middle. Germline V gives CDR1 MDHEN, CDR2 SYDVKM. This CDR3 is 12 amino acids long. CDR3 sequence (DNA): TGTGCCAGCTTTGACAGGCCCTACGAGCAGTACTTC. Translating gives CASFDRPYEQYF.

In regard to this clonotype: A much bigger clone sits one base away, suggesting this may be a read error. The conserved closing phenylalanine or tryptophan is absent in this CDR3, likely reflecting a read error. The chain's CDR3 is CASSGTSGAYNEQFL. For the CDR3, the DNA is TGCGCCAGCAGCGGAACTAGCGGAGCCTACAATGAGCAGTTCCTC. V and J are TRBV5-1 and TRBJ2-1; 8 positions agree with TRBD2. CDR1 is SGHRS and CDR2 is YFSETQ in the germline V gene. V gave up 4 bases and J gave up 2 bases; unmatched junction bases: 5. The CDR3 length is 15 residues.

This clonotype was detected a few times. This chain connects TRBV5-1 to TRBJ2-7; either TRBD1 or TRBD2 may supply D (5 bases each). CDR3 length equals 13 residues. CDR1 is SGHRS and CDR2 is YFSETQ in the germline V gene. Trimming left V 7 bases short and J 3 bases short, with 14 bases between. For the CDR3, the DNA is TGCGCCAGCGGACGGGACGCCGACTACGAGCAGTACTTC. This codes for CASGRDADYEQYF.

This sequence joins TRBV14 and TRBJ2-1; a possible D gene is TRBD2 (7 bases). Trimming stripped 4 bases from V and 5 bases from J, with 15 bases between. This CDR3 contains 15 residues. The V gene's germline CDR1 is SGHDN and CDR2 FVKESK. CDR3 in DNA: TGTGCCAGCAGCCGGGGGCAGGGAGGGGACAATGAGCAGTTCTTC. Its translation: CASSRGQGGDNEQFF.

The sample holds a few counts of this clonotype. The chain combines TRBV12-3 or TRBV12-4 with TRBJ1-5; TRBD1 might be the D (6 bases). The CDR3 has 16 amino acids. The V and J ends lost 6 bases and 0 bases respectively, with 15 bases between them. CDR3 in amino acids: CASSPYGGNSNQPQHF. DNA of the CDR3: TGTGCCAGCAGCCCTTACGGGGGCAATAGCAATCAGCCCCAGCATTTT.

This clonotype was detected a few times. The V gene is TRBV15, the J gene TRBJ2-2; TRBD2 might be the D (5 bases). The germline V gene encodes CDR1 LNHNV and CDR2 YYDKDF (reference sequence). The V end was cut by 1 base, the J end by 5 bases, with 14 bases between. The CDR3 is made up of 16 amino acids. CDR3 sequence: CATSRARGSLTGELFF. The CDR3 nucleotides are TGTGCCACCAGCAGAGCGAGAGGGAGCCTTACCGGGGAGCTGTTTTTT.